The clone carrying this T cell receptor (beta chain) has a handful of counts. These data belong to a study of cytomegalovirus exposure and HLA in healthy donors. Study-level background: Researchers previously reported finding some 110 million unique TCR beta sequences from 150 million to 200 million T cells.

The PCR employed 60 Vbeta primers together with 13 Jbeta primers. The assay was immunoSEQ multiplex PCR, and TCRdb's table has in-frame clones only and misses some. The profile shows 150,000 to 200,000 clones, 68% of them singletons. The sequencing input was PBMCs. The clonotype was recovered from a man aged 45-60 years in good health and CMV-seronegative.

CDR3 amino acids: CASSPKRDTQYF. The CDR3 nucleotides read TGTGCCAGCTCACCTAAGAGAGATACGCAGTATTTT. This chain connects TRBV18 to TRBJ2-3; D unresolved. The germline V and J ends were trimmed by 3 bases and 5 bases, with 6 bases remaining between them. This CDR3 is 12 amino acids long. Germline V lookup: CDR1 KGHSH, CDR2 LQKENI.